The 4 T cell receptor beta chains in this list originate from one sample, sequenced in a study of blood T cell repertoires in COVID-19. TCRdb's table, derived via immunoSEQ multiplex PCR, lists solely in-frame clones and lacks some. The sample has about 180,000 clones; around 85% are singletons. Sequenced: peripheral blood. These receptors all come from a person between 65 and 80 years old with COVID-19, enrolled during active disease.

The CDR3 here is CASSRQGGYEQYF. Written as DNA, the CDR3 is TGTGCCAGCAGCCGTCAGGGTGGATACGAGCAGTACTTC. The chain is built from TRBV7-2 and TRBJ2-7, with TRBD1 as a possible D gene (5 bases). This CDR3 is 13 amino acids long. CDR1 SGHTA and CDR2 FQGNSA come from the germline V gene. V lost 5 bases and J 4 bases, leaving 12 bases between the germline ends.

The chain links TRBV19 to TRBJ2-6; D may be TRBD1 (5 bases). Germline V gives CDR1 LNHDA, CDR2 SQIVND (reference sequence). Trimming took 3 bases from V and 0 from J, leaving 15 bases between them. CDR3 length: 18 residues. Here the CDR3 reads CASSISLDTHSGANVLTF. The DNA for the CDR3 is TGTGCCAGTAGTATTAGTCTGGACACCCACTCTGGGGCCAACGTCCTGACTTTC. Complete variable domain (other parts from reference TRBV19 and TRBJ2-6): DGGITQSPKYLFRKEGQNVTLSCEQNLNHDAMYWYRQDPGQGLRLIYYSQIVNDFQKGDIAEGYSVSREKKESFPLTVTSAQKNPTAFYLCASSISLDTHSGANVLTFGAGSRLTVL.

This clone turned up a few times. The chain has TRBV5-1 and TRBJ2-2, with no clear D. Per germline, CDR1 SGHRS and CDR2 YFSETQ. With 0 bases removed from V and 1 base from J, the gap between germline ends came to 7 bases. This CDR3 has 15 residues. The chain's CDR3 is CASSLDFWNTGELFF. The CDR3 bases are TGCGCCAGCAGCTTGGACTTCTGGAACACCGGGGAGCTGTTTTTT.

The chain is built from TRBV6-2 or TRBV6-3 and TRBJ2-7, with a weak D call TRBD1 (6 bases). Germline V gene data show CDR1 as MNHEY and CDR2 as SVGEGT. Trimming removed 4 bases from V and 7 bases from J, with 17 bases in between. This CDR3 has 14 residues. The CDR3 sequence is CASSSTGTLREQYF. Written as DNA, the CDR3 is TGTGCCAGCAGTTCGACAGGCACCCTTAGGGAGCAGTACTTC.